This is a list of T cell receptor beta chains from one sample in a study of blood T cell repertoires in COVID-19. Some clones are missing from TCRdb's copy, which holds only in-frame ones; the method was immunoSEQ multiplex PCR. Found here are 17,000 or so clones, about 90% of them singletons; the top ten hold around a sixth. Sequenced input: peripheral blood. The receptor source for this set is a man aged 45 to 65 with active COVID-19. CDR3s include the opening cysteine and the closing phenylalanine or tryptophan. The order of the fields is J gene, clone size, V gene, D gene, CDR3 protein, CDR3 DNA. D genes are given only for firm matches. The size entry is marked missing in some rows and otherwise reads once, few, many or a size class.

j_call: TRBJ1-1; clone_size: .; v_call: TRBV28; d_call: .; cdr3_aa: CASSLHRVYTEAFF; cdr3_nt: TGTGCCAGCAGTTTACACAGGGTTTACACTGAAGCTTTCTTT
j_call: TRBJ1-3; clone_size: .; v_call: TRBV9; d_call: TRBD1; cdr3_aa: CASSLAGTDGNTIYF; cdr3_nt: TGTGCCAGCAGCCTCGCGGGGACAGATGGAAACACCATATATTTT
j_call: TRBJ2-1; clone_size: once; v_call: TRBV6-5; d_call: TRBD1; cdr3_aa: CASRQTGGGYNEQFF; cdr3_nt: TGTGCCAGCAGACAAACAGGGGGCGGATACAATGAGCAGTTCTTC
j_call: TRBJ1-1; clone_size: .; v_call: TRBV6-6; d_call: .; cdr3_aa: CASSYEVGTEAFF; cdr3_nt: TGTGCCAGCAGTTACGAGGTCGGCACTGAAGCTTTCTTT
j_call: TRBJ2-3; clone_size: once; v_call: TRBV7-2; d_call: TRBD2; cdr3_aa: CASSSARTSGSQGTDTQYF; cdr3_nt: TGTGCCAGCAGCTCCGCCCGGACTAGCGGGAGTCAAGGCACAGATACGCAGTATTTT
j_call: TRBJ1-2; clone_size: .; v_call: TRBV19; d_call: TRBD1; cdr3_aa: CASKEGQSRSYGYTF; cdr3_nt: TGTGCCAGTAAGGAGGGACAGAGTCGTTCGTATGGCTACACCTTC
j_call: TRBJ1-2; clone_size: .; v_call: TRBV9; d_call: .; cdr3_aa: CASSPEWSLTGYTF; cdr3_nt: TGTGCCAGCAGCCCAGAATGGAGCCTCACGGGCTACACCTTC
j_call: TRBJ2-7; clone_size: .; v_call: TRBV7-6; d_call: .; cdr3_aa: CASSLEWGALHEQYF; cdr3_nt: TGTGCCAGCAGCTTAGAATGGGGCGCGCTCCACGAGCAGTACTTC
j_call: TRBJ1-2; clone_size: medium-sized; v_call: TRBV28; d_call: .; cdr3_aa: CASSLIGANGGYTF; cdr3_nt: TGTGCCAGCAGTCTCATCGGAGCAAATGGGGGCTACACCTTC
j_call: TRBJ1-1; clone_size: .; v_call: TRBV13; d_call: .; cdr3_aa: CASSLRREDEAFF; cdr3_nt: TGTGCCAGCAGCTTAAGGAGGGAAGATGAAGCTTTCTTT
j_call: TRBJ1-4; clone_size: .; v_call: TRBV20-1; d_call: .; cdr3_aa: CSASPASSGNEKLFF; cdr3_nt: TGCAGTGCTAGTCCGGCCTCTTCGGGTAATGAAAAACTGTTTTTT